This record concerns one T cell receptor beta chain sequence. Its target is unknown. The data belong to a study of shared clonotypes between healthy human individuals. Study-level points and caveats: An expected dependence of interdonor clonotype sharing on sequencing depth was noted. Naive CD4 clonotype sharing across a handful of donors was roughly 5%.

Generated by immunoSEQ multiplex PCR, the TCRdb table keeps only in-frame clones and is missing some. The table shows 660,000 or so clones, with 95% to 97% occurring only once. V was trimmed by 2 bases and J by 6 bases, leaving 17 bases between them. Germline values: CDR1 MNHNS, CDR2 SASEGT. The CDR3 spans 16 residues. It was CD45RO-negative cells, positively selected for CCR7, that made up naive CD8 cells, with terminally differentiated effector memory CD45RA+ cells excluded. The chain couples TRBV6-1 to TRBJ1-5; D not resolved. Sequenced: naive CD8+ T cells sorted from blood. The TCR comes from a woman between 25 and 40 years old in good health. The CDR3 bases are TGTGCCAGCAGTGAAAGGTTATACTCGGGTAGTCAGCCCCAGCATTTT. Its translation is CASSERLYSGSQPQHF.